Below are 17 T cell receptor beta chains sequenced from a single sample in a study of sequential checkpoint blockade in melanoma. This sample's treatment: randomized to nivolumab then ipilimumab (arm A) or the reverse (arm B). Measured with immunoSEQ multiplex PCR; TCRdb has only the in-frame clones, and not every one. Here the sample spans approximately 5,700 clones, about 85% being singletons. Sequencing used CD8+ T cells sorted from blood (inferred from file names), obtained from a patient given nivolumab and ipilimumab in sequence. Receptors originate from a human donor with melanoma.

This chain connects TRBV10-1 to TRBJ2-7, with TRBD2 matching 10 bases. V gave up 0 bases and J gave up 1 base; unmatched junction bases: 9. Germline CDR1 and CDR2: WNHNN and SYGVQD (reference sequence). The CDR3 totals 18 residues. The CDR3 is CASSESLAGAQPSYEQYF. In DNA, the CDR3 is TGCGCCAGCAGTGAGTCTCTAGCGGGAGCCCAGCCTTCCTACGAGCAGTACTTC.

The J gene is TRBJ2-1, the V gene TRBV9, with 9 nucleotides matching TRBD2. The J segment lost 9 bases and the V segment lost 1 base, leaving 8 bases of the junction unmatched. Per germline, CDR1 SGDLS and CDR2 YYNGEE. The CDR3 loop spans 15 amino acids. CDR3 region: CASSVTAGGGFEQFF. In DNA, the CDR3 is TGTGCCAGCAGCGTAACTGCGGGAGGGGGGTTTGAGCAGTTCTTC.

The rearrangement joins TRBV28 to TRBJ1-6; TRBD1 matches at 11 bases. V shed 8 bases, J shed 8 bases, and the junction held 8 bases outside the gene matches. Germline V gene data show CDR1 as MDHEN and CDR2 as SYDVKM. The CDR3 consists of 15 residues. The DNA of the CDR3 is TGTGCCAGCTTCCGGGGGGGACAGGGGGATTCACCCCTCCACTTT. Translating gives CASFRGGQGDSPLHF.

V gene TRBV27 combines with J gene TRBJ2-7; D is unresolved. Germline V gene sequence: CDR1 MNHEY, CDR2 SMNVEV (reference sequence). The CDR3 loop spans 16 amino acids. V lost 2 bases, J lost 3 bases, and 17 bases lay in between. The CDR3 DNA reads as TGTGCCAGCAGTTTACATCCCTCGCGGCCACTCTACGAGCAGTACTTC. Its protein is CASSLHPSRPLYEQYF.

The chain links TRBV11-3 to TRBJ2-1; 7 bases are shared with TRBD2. The CDR3 consists of 16 residues. Germline assignment: CDR1 SGHNT and CDR2 YENEEA. J was trimmed by 4 bases and V by 1 base; bases with no gene match: 7. The CDR3 DNA is TGTGCCAGCAGCTTAGCGTCTAGCGGACGATACAATGAGCAGTTCTTC. This gives the protein CASSLASSGRYNEQFF.

The chain is built from TRBV27 and TRBJ2-1, with 9 positions matching TRBD2. Trimming at V came to 8 bases and at J to 2 bases, leaving 4 bases not matched to a gene. Per germline, CDR1 MNHEY and CDR2 SMNVEV (reference sequence). This CDR3 comprises 14 residues. The CDR3 reads CASRSGGTYNEQFF. The CDR3 DNA reads TGTGCCAGCCGAAGCGGGGGGACCTACAATGAGCAGTTCTTC.

The V gene is TRBV11-3, the J gene TRBJ1-2; weak D call: TRBD1 (6 bases). CDR1 and CDR2 from the germline V gene are SGHNT and YENEEA. The CDR3 has 16 amino acids. The ends were cut back, 5 bases at V and 2 bases at J, with 18 bases in the middle. The CDR3 here is CASSPTDRLTNYGYTF. DNA of the CDR3: TGTGCCAGCAGCCCTACCGACAGGCTAACAAACTATGGCTACACCTTC.

The CDR3, as DNA: TGTGCCAGCAGCTTAGGAGATCAGCCCCAGCATTTT. The encoded protein is CASSLGDQPQHF. This chain connects TRBV7-9 to TRBJ1-5; D is uncertain. Between the trimmed V and J ends, which lost 1 base and 5 bases, there was a span of 3 bases. The germline CDR1 and CDR2 sequences are SEHNR and FQNEAQ (reference sequence). This CDR3 has 12 amino acids.

The chain employs TRBV2 and TRBJ2-7; TRBD1 is a possible D gene (6 bases). From germline, CDR1 is SNHLY and CDR2 FYNNEI. V lost 7 bases to trimming and J lost 0 bases, with 16 bases between them. The CDR3 runs 15 residues. In DNA form, the CDR3 reads TGTGCCAGCACCCGAACGGGACACGGCTCCTACGAGCAGTACTTC. Translation gives CASTRTGHGSYEQYF.

The chain carries TRBV30 and TRBJ2-2; possibly TRBD2 for D (6 bases). The CDR3 is 14 residues long. Trimming left V 2 bases short and J 5 bases short, with 12 bases between. The V gene's germline CDR1 is GTSNPN and CDR2 SVGIG (reference sequence). This CDR3 is CAWSPGRGTGELFF. The CDR3 DNA reads TGTGCCTGGAGTCCCGGGAGAGGGACCGGGGAGCTGTTTTTT.

This CDR3 reads CASSLAAGGTTDTQYF. CDR3 nucleotides: TGTGCCAGCAGCTTAGCGGCGGGAGGAACCACAGATACGCAGTATTTT. The genes are TRBV7-9 and TRBJ2-3; 8 nucleotides line up with TRBD2. The germline gives CDR1 SEHNR, CDR2 FQNEAQ (reference sequence). V gave up 0 bases and J gave up 2 bases; unmatched junction bases: 4. The CDR3 consists of 16 residues.

The chain has TRBV4-1 and TRBJ2-1; TRBD2 aligns across 9 bases. The germline V gene encodes CDR1 MGHRA and CDR2 YSYEKL. The CDR3 consists of 15 residues. The trim removed 5 bases at V and 5 bases at J, leaving 7 bases unmatched. The CDR3 sequence: CASSYSGLADNEQFF. CDR3 nucleotide sequence: TGCGCCAGCAGCTACTCGGGACTAGCAGACAATGAGCAGTTCTTC.

J is TRBJ2-5 and V is TRBV2; D possibly corresponds to TRBD2 (5 bases). The J call is in doubt because the DNA end fits TRBJ2-7 better. There are 15 residues in the CDR3. Germline V lookup: CDR1 SNHLY, CDR2 FYNNEI. Here the CDR3 reads CASRVGSGQSYEQYF. The DNA for the CDR3 is TGTGCCAGCAGGGTAGGGAGCGGCCAGTCCTACGAGCAGTACTTC.

The chain uses TRBV10-1 and TRBJ1-2; D remains unclear. The V and J ends lost 1 base and 0 bases respectively, with 12 bases between them. The CDR3 extends over 16 amino acids. CDR1 and CDR2 (germline): WNHNN, SYGVQD (reference sequence). CDR3 residues: CASSELNTSPNYGYTF. The DNA for the CDR3 is TGCGCCAGCAGTGAGTTAAACACCTCCCCTAACTATGGCTACACCTTC.

The CDR3 is CASSQSIYNEQFF. In nucleotides, the CDR3 is TGTGCCAGCAGCCAATCCATTTACAATGAGCAGTTCTTC. This chain uses TRBV16 with TRBJ2-1; D is unclear. Deletions cut 0 bases from V and 4 bases from J, with 4 bases between. The CDR3 contains 13 residues. Germline CDR1 reads KGHSY; CDR2 reads FQNENV.

The sample holds one count of this clone. The V call is TRBV6-6, the J call TRBJ2-3; D possibly corresponds to TRBD2 (5 bases). V dropped 6 bases and J dropped 14 bases, with 18 bases sitting between them. Germline-derived CDR1 and CDR2 are MNHNY and SVGAGI (reference sequence). The CDR3 covers 12 residues. CDR3 in DNA: TGTGCCAGCAGCCATGGACTCTCGGTCGGGTATTTT. Its translation is CASSHGLSVGYF.

This clone was recorded once. The chain is built from TRBV6-5 and TRBJ2-7; no clear D gene. This CDR3 is 13 amino acids long. The V end lost 2 bases, the J end lost 2 bases, and 7 bases lay between the germline ends. The germline V gene has CDR1 MNHEY and CDR2 SVGAGI. DNA for the CDR3: TGTGCCAGCAGTTACATCGCGACCTACGAGCAGTACTTC. This sequence encodes CASSYIATYEQYF.